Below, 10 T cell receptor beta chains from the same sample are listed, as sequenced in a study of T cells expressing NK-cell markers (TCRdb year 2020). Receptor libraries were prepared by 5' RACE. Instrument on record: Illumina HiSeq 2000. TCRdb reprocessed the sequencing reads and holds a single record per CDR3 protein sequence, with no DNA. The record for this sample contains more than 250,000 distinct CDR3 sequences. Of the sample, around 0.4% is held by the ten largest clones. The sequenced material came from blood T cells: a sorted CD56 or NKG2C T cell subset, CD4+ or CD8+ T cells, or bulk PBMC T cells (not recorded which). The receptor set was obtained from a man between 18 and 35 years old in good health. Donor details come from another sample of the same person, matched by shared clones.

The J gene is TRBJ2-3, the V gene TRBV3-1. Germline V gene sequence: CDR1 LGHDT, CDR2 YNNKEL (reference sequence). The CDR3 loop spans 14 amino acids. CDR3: CASSQDVNTDTQYF.

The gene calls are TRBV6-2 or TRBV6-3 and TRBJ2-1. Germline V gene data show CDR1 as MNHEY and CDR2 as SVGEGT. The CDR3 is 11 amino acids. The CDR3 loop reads CASSYGVEQFF.

Here the CDR3 reads CSVREKGRDTQYF. The V call is TRBV20-1, the J call TRBJ2-3; the D call of TRBD2 rests on TCRdb alone, since no DNA is present to check it. The CDR3 totals 13 residues. CDR1 and CDR2 from the germline V gene are DFQATT and SNEGSKA (reference sequence).

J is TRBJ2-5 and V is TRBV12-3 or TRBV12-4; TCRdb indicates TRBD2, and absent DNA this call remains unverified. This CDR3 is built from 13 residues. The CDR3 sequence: CASKGRAEETQYF.

The CDR3 here is CASSETRDTQYF. The chain employs TRBV18 and TRBJ2-3. Germline CDR1 KGHSH, CDR2 LQKENI. The CDR3 covers 12 residues.

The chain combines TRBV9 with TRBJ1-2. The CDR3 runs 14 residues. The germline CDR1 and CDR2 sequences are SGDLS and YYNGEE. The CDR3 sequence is CASSQRSGGYGYTF.

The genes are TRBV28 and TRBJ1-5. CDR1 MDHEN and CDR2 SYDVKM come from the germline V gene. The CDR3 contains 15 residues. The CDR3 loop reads CASTQGPWSNQPQHF.

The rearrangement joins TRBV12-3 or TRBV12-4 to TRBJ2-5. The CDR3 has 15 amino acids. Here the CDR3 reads CASSLENEGREVQYF.

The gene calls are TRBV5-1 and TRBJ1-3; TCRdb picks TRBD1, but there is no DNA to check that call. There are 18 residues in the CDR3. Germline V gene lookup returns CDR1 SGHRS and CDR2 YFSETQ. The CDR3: CASSLEPSGTGVGNTIYF. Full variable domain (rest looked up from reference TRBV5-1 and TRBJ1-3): KAGVTQTPRYLIKTRGQQVTLSCSPISGHRSVSWYQQTPGQGLQFLFEYFSETQRNKGNFPGRFSGRQFSNSRSEMNVSTLELGDSALYLCASSLEPSGTGVGNTIYFGEGSWLTVV.

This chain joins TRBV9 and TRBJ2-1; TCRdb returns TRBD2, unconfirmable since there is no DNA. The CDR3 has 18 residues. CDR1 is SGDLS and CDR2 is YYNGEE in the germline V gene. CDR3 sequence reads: CASSVAGLASVLVDEQFF.